The T cell receptor beta chain described here comes from a study of cytomegalovirus exposure and HLA in healthy donors. Study as a whole: A previous analysis identified fewer than 130 million unique TCR beta sequences derived from 180 million or so T cells. Study-wide findings and caveats: Within a later analysis, the majority of CMV-associated TCR beta chains appeared HLA-restricted.

PCR amplification relied on 60 Vbeta primers (plus 13 Jbeta primers). As handled by the study authors: In a later analysis, about 11 million of around 75 million unique beta chains occurred in at least two donors. Data came from immunoSEQ multiplex PCR; TCRdb stores just in-frame clones and leaves some out. That table supplies the V and J calls and clone size; D and trimming were determined from the DNA. The repertoire holds around 130,000 clones, with approximately 80% as singletons. V lost 0 bases to trimming and J lost 3 bases, with 9 bases between them. Germline values: CDR1 GTSNPN, CDR2 SVGIG (reference sequence). This CDR3 has 14 amino acids. In its sample, this clone was seen once. Its antigen is unidentified.

The chain carries TRBV30 and TRBJ1-5; no definite D call. This TCR derives from a woman under 30 in good health and CMV-seropositive. Sequenced input: PBMCs. The CDR3 here is CAWSVPCDNQPQHF. The CDR3 DNA sequence: TGTGCCTGGAGTGTACCTTGCGACAATCAGCCCCAGCATTTT.